The sequence of this T cell receptor beta chain was determined in a study of T-cell memory formation after mild COVID-19. Study-level background: Largely, the TCR clusters proved donor specific. Notes on the study in general: Clones that contracted from day 15 to 85 had balanced CD4/CD8; later expanders were CD4+ biased.

The germline V and J ends were trimmed by 6 bases and 0 bases, with 11 bases remaining between them. The CDR3 covers 14 residues. TCRdb recomputed calls from the 5' RACE reads with MiXCR, one row per CDR3 protein. This table has roughly 110,000 distinct CDR3 sequences, around a fifth appearing once. This clonotype was counted only a few times. Antigen unknown. Material: PBMCs or a T cell subset sorted from them (not recorded which). The rearrangement links TRBV12-3 or TRBV12-4 to TRBJ1-1; no firm D call. The sequence was collected from a man aged 18 to 29 who had mild COVID-19 (a few samples of this study predate the infection). Cell type and time point are not known. The CDR3 loop reads CASSSADMNTEAFF. CDR3 DNA sequence: TGTGCCAGCAGCTCAGCAGACATGAACACTGAAGCTTTCTTT.